What follows is one T cell receptor beta chain and its context. Its antigen has not been determined. Per-base qualities were not stored, and no clone one base away is much larger. This record comes from a study of human T cells and chemical hapten exposure listed by TCRdb under 2021. Background on the whole study: For sensitization, 2% DPC in acetone was applied to a 2 cm by 2 cm area of upper inner arm skin. Patients additionally received weekly therapeutic DPC doses to the scalp throughout the approximately 25-week study period. Patch testing was done on the upper back using Finn chambers containing 0.01% DPC, and results were scored after 6 days according to International Contact Dermatitis Research Group standards. The patient cohort, mostly female, included alopecia areata with under or over 50% scalp involvement, alopecia totalis and alopecia universalis. Libraries were pooled for sequencing, and variation in per-sample TCR yields was attributed mainly to small differences in library volumes within the pool. Peripheral blood TCR repertoire changes were tracked in vivo in alopecia patients during primary and secondary sensitization to the hapten diphenylcyclopropenone (DPC). Blood samples were taken from patients before sensitization (week 0) and at 2, 6 and about 24 weeks after DPC sensitization. Blood for TCR sequencing was provided by twenty-nine alopecia patients at one to four time points (pre-sensitization, 2, 6 and 24 weeks).

The library relied on RACE. The reads were generated on a NextSeq 500. Library preparation attached unique molecular identifiers to individual cDNA molecules for quantitative, reproducible TCR counting. Both TCR alpha and TCR beta chains were sequenced from each blood RNA sample. In the source study's methods: The median number of TCRs per sample was 95,638, ranging from roughly 23,224 to 700,000. V, J and CDR3 annotation of the TCR reads was carried out using the Decombinator software suite. For the PS versus PT1 abundance plots, all samples were subsampled to the same number of TCRs (28,000). TCRs were defined as expanded if absent before sensitization and observed at least eight times at the 2-week time point. The public reads were reprocessed in TCRdb via fastp at Q25 and MiXCR, keeping in-frame beta chains. A single entry per CDR3 protein holds the most common genes and DNA from its merged rows. The V and J calls were determined by TCRdb, not by the authors. For this sample the table gives roughly 150,000 distinct CDR3 sequences, of which around 11% were detected only once. The top ten clones comprise roughly 1.4% of the sample.

The sample's time point label, decoded: patch test 2, 6 weeks after DPC sensitization. Reading the label with the study, this specimen's treatment or condition is: therapeutic diphenylcyclopropenone sensitization with weekly scalp DPC. Blood at each patch-test visit was drawn before the patch test was applied. Patients were eligible if aged 18 to 70, diagnosed with alopecia and judged suitable for DPC therapy, and pregnant patients were excluded. Unfractionated whole blood was collected in Tempus Blood RNA tubes, and total RNA was extracted from that blood. Beyond this particular receptor, the publication reports: Because every patient had alopecia, a presumed autoimmune disease, the patients' immune response might differ from that of healthy individuals. After repeated subsampling, the strength of the expansion versus patch-test correlation and the threshold at which it became significant changed. A positive correlation was found between the number of PT1 expanded TCRs and patch test score, with significance reached at thresholds 8, 16 and 32 but not 4. DPC sensitization did not change the number of TCRs with a frequency above 1 in 1000, and there was no evidence of changes in global repertoire structure. Significantly more large CDR3 similarity clusters were formed by expanded TCRs than by pre-sensitization or healthy control sets, consistent with antigen-driven responses.

From cysteine to phenylalanine, the CDR3 is 15 amino acids long. Just CDR3 DNA is preserved here, 45 bases in frame from base 1. At the junction V is shortened by 3 bases and J by 0 bases; bases outside the gene matches: 5. Recombination linked TRBV12-3 or TRBV12-4 to TRBJ2-7, and 7 junction bases match TRBD1. The sequence was obtained from a woman in her fifties or sixties with alopecia areata. Some clones in this sample may be carry-over from other donors' samples. The sample in question was whole blood, obtained in connection with sensitization to the hapten diphenylcyclopropenone (DPC). The DNA reads TGTGCCAGCAGTTTTAGGGGGCAAAGCTCCTACGAGCAGTACTTC. Its protein reads: CASSFRGQSSYEQYF.